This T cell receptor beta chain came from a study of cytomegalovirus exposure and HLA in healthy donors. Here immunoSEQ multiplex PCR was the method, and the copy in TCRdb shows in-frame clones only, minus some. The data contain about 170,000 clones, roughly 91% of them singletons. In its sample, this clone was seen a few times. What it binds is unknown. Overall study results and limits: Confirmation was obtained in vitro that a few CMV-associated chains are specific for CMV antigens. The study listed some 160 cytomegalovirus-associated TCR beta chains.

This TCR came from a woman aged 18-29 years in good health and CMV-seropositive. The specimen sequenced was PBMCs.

The CDR3 spells CASSVEGASGRAQGEQYF. Here the CDR3 DNA reads TGTGCCAGCAGCGTAGAAGGTGCTAGCGGGAGGGCCCAGGGCGAGCAGTACTTC. The chain joins TRBV9 to TRBJ2-7; 12 nucleotides agree with TRBD2. J was trimmed by 6 bases and V by 0 bases; bases with no gene match: 13. Germline V lookup: CDR1 SGDLS, CDR2 YYNGEE. The CDR3 is 18 residues long.